The 18 T cell receptor beta chains below all came from one sample that was sequenced in a study of technical replicates of blood from several donors. TCRdb's copy holds only in-frame clones and misses some; the assay was immunoSEQ multiplex PCR. The sample lists 65,000 to 90,000 clones, around 90% occurring once. The sequenced material came from T cells isolated from PBMCs. These receptors were collected from a human donor in good health.

This chain joins TRBV9 and TRBJ1-2, with D possibly matching TRBD1 (5 bases). With 4 bases removed from V and 3 bases from J, the gap between germline ends came to 13 bases. The CDR3 length is 14 residues. Per germline, CDR1 SGDLS and CDR2 YYNGEE. The CDR3 is CASSPALTDYGYTF. CDR3 nucleotides: TGTGCCAGCAGCCCCGCCTTGACAGACTATGGCTACACCTTC.

V is TRBV28 and J is TRBJ1-1, with a tentative D call TRBD1 (5 bases). Germline V gives CDR1 MDHEN, CDR2 SYDVKM. The V end was cut by 2 bases, the J end by 1 base, with 23 bases between. The CDR3 extends over 19 amino acids. CDR3 DNA: TGTGCCAGCAGTTTAACATCTGGGGGGGACCAAACGAGGAACACTGAAGCTTTCTTT. Translated, it gives CASSLTSGGDQTRNTEAFF.

The V gene is TRBV25-1, the J gene TRBJ2-5; a possible D gene is TRBD1 (5 bases). Germline V lookup: CDR1 MGHDK, CDR2 SYGVNS. Trimming took off 3 bases at V and 5 bases at J, with 13 bases between the two ends. This CDR3 spans 14 amino acids. As DNA, the CDR3 is TGTGCCAGCAGTGATGGGGCGGCAGGGGAGACCCAGTACTTC. It yields the protein CASSDGAAGETQYF.

The chain employs TRBV5-1 and TRBJ2-3; 8 nucleotides align to TRBD2. The junction had 7 bases not matched to a gene; V was cut back by 4 bases and J by 3 bases. The germline CDR1 and CDR2 sequences are SGHRS and YFSETQ. CDR3 length equals 15 residues. DNA of the CDR3: TGCGCCAGCAGCCCCTGGACGGGGGGGACAGATACGCAGTATTTT. This sequence encodes CASSPWTGGTDTQYF.

The chain combines TRBV27 with TRBJ2-7; possible D gene TRBD2, 6 bases. CDR1 and CDR2 (germline): MNHEY, SMNVEV (reference sequence). V lost 3 bases, J lost 6 bases, and 12 bases lay in between. The CDR3 has 13 residues. The CDR3 bases are TGTGCCAGCAGTTTTCAGGGAGGAGGCGAGCAGTACTTC. Encoded protein: CASSFQGGGEQYF.

The count of this clone is one. The chain combines TRBV28 with TRBJ2-7; 7 bases agree with TRBD1. Losses at the gene ends were 3 bases for V and 3 bases for J; bases not matched to a gene: 8. In germline, CDR1 is MDHEN, CDR2 SYDVKM. CDR3 size: 15 residues. The CDR3 protein is CASSFIRGTIYEQYF. CDR3 bases: TGTGCCAGCAGTTTCATCAGGGGGACAATCTACGAGCAGTACTTC.

In this sample, this clone turned up a few times. The CDR3 here is CASSFRQDNEQFF. CDR3 nucleotides: TGTGCCAGCAGCTTCCGACAGGACAATGAGCAGTTCTTC. V gene TRBV11-2 combines with J gene TRBJ2-1; tentative D call: TRBD1 (6 bases). V was trimmed by 3 bases and J by 5 bases, leaving 8 bases between them. The CDR3 has 13 amino acids. In germline, CDR1 is SGHAT, CDR2 FQNNGV.

The chain uses TRBV28 and TRBJ1-2, with a weak D call TRBD1 (6 bases). The V gene's germline CDR1 is MDHEN and CDR2 SYDVKM. The CDR3 contains 13 residues. V dropped 6 bases and J dropped 1 base, with 9 bases sitting between them. The CDR3 DNA follows: TGTGCCAGCAGCCAACAGGGTAACTATGGCTACACCTTC. This sequence encodes CASSQQGNYGYTF.

The chain is built from TRBV13 and TRBJ1-1, with D perhaps TRBD1 (6 bases). The CDR3 consists of 15 residues. The germline CDR1 and CDR2 sequences are PRHDT and FYEKMQ (reference sequence). The V end lost 2 bases, the J end lost 4 bases, and 14 bases lay between the germline ends. CDR3 sequence: CASSLPIGGATEAFF. CDR3 in DNA: TGTGCCAGCAGCTTACCAATCGGGGGGGCCACTGAAGCTTTCTTT.

CDR3 amino acids: CSVEDLPGLSYNEQFF. The CDR3 DNA is TGCAGCGTTGAAGATCTCCCGGGACTATCCTACAATGAGCAGTTCTTC. The chain recombines TRBV29-1 with TRBJ2-1, with TRBD2 identical over 7 bases. This CDR3 is 16 amino acids long. Germline V gene data show CDR1 as SQVTM and CDR2 as ANQGSEA. The trim removed 0 bases at V and 1 base at J, leaving 6 bases unmatched.

V and J are TRBV29-1 and TRBJ2-7, with TRBD1 matching 8 bases. This CDR3 spans 13 amino acids. J gave up 5 bases and V 7 bases, and 10 bases lay outside the gene matches. Looked up from germline, CDR1 is SQVTM and CDR2 is ANQGSEA. CDR3 loop: CSGGDRNGNEQYF. The CDR3 DNA reads as TGCAGCGGTGGGGACAGGAATGGCAACGAGCAGTACTTC.

V is TRBV15 and J is TRBJ1-1; D remains unclear. CDR1 and CDR2 (germline): LNHNV, YYDKDF (reference sequence). V gave up 0 bases and J gave up 0 bases, with 8 bases separating them. CDR3 length equals 15 residues. The CDR3 loop is CATSRDRRVNTEAFF. In nucleotides, the CDR3 is TGTGCCACCAGCAGAGATAGAAGAGTGAACACTGAAGCTTTCTTT.

J is TRBJ2-1 and V is TRBV29-1, with TRBD2 identical over 10 bases. CDR1 and CDR2 from the germline V gene are SQVTM and ANQGSEA. The trim removed 7 bases at V and 7 bases at J, leaving 7 bases unmatched. CDR3 length equals 13 residues. This CDR3 is CSALAGVWNEQFF. The CDR3 DNA follows: TGCAGCGCCCTAGCGGGAGTTTGGAATGAGCAGTTCTTC.

The chain joins TRBV28 to TRBJ2-7, with D maybe TRBD1 (6 bases). V lost 5 bases, J lost 3 bases, and 11 bases lay in between. From germline, CDR1 is MDHEN and CDR2 SYDVKM. CDR3 size: 13 residues. CDR3 amino acids: CASSGGPGYEQYF. The DNA for the CDR3 is TGTGCCAGCAGTGGGGGCCCCGGCTACGAGCAGTACTTC.

This CDR3 is CASSSLYEQYF. The CDR3 region has the DNA TGTGCCAGCAGCTCTCTCTACGAGCAGTACTTC. The chain uses TRBV7-8 and TRBJ2-7; D uncertain. The V gene's germline CDR1 is SGHVS and CDR2 FQNEAQ. The V end was cut by 4 bases, the J end by 3 bases, with 4 bases between. This CDR3 has 11 residues.

The chain joins TRBV6-6 to TRBJ2-1; TRBD2 matches at 9 bases. The CDR3 spans 15 residues. The germline V gene encodes CDR1 MNHNY and CDR2 SVGAGI (reference sequence). The ends lost 4 bases at V and 5 bases at J; junction bases unmatched: 6. The CDR3 DNA follows: TGTGCCAGCAGTTCCGCGGGAGGGCCTGACAATGAGCAGTTCTTC. Protein sequence: CASSSAGGPDNEQFF.

The chain has TRBV5-4 and TRBJ1-2; no definite D call. This CDR3 spans 16 amino acids. Trimming pared 4 bases from V and 4 bases from J, leaving 20 bases between. Germline values: CDR1 SGHNT, CDR2 YYREEE (reference sequence). CDR3 loop: CASSPTEAGVGYGYTF. The CDR3 DNA follows: TGTGCCAGCAGCCCGACTGAGGCGGGAGTCGGCTATGGCTACACCTTC.

J is TRBJ2-1 and V is TRBV6-5; a weak D match, TRBD1 (5 bases). Trimming took 2 bases from V and 7 from J, leaving 12 bases between them. This CDR3 has 14 residues. Germline V gene sequence: CDR1 MNHEY, CDR2 SVGAGI. CDR3 nucleotides: TGTGCCAGCAGTTACGGGGCAAGGGGAAATGAGCAGTTCTTC. Residues: CASSYGARGNEQFF.